This T cell receptor (beta chain) stems from a study of T-cell memory formation after mild COVID-19. Study outcomes and limitations: Day 15 to 85 contractors were CD4/CD8 balanced; later expanders leaned CD4+. Those CD4+ clones that contracted were mainly in CM and EM (CD8+ ones in EMRA).

TCRdb redid the calling of the 5' RACE reads with MiXCR, one entry per CDR3 protein. Of under 300,000 distinct CDR3 sequences in the sample, roughly 8.2% were seen once. The sample holds a few counts of this clonotype. Its antigen remains unidentified. This TCR was recovered from a man younger than 35 who had mild COVID-19 (a few samples of this study predate the infection). Cell type and time point are not known. Sequences were obtained from PBMCs or a T cell subset sorted from them (not recorded which).

The CDR3 loop is CASSRFEGGGQGRKETQYF. The DNA of the CDR3 is TGTGCCAGCAGCCGATTTGAGGGTGGGGGTCAGGGACGAAAAGAGACCCAGTACTTC. This chain uses TRBV5-6 with TRBJ2-5; D tentatively reads TRBD1 or TRBD2 (5 bases each). The germline gives CDR1 SGHDT, CDR2 YYEEEE. Trimming removed 4 bases from V and 3 bases from J, with 28 bases in between. The CDR3 runs to 19 residues.